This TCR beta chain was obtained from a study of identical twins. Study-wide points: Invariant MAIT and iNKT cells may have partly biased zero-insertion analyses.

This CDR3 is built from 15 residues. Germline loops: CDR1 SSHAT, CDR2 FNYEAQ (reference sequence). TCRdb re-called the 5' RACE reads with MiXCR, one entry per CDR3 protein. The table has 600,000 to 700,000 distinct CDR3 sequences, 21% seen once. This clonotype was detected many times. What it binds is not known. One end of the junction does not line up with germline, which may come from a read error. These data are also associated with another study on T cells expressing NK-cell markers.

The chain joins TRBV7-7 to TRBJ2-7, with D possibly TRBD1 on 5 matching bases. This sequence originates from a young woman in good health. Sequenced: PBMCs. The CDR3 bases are TGTGCTAGCAGCTTAGGTGCAGGGCCTACCTACGAGCAGTACTTC. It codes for CASSLGAGPTYEQYF.